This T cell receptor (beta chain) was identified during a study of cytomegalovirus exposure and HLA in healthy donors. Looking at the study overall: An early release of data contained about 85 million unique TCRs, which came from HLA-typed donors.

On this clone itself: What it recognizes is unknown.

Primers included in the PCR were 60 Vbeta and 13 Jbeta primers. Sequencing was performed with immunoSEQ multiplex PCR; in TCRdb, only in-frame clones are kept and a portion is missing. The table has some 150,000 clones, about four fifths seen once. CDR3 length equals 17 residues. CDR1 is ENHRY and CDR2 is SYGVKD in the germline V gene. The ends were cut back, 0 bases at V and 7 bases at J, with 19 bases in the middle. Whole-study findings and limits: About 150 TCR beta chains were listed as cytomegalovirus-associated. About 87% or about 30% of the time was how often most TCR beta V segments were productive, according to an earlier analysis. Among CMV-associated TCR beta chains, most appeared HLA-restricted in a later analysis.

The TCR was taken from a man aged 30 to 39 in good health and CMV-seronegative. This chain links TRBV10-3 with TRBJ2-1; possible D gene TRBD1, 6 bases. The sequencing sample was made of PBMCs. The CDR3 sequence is CAISESYEGVLRNEQFF. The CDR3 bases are TGTGCCATCAGTGAGTCGTACGAGGGGGTACTGAGAAATGAGCAGTTCTTC.